This T cell receptor (beta chain) originates from a study of T cells expressing NK-cell markers. Study information: It was sorted CD3+CD56-NKG2C+, CD3+CD56+NKG2C- and CD3+CD56+NKG2C+ T cells that provided the TCR beta repertoires.

With the 5' RACE reads reprocessed, TCRdb shows one record per CDR3 protein and no DNA. This sample's clone table lists about 260,000 distinct CDR3 sequences. Germline V gene sequence: CDR1 DFQATT, CDR2 SNEGSKA (reference sequence). The CDR3 has 14 amino acids. This receptor was obtained from a woman between 18 and 70 years old in good health. Input material: blood T cells: a sorted CD56 or NKG2C T cell subset, CD4+ or CD8+ T cells, or bulk PBMC T cells (not recorded which). This chain uses TRBV20-1 with TRBJ2-4; as DNA is missing, the TRBD1 call by TCRdb cannot be tested. The CDR3 protein is CSAFSGTAKNIQYF.